One T cell receptor beta chain is described in this entry. Many counts were recorded for this clonotype. Its antigen is not yet known. Base-call qualities are not available, and no considerably larger clone is one nucleotide away. The germline V gene supplies CDR1 SGHVS and CDR2 FQNEAQ. Cut back by 0 bases and 7 bases, the V and J ends lie 6 bases apart. Taken from cysteine to phenylalanine, the CDR3 has 12 residues. The CDR3 DNA has 36 bases and is translated from base 1. Separate amplification of TCR alpha and beta chain libraries was performed from the second PCR step onward. The CMV status of each donor was determined by measuring IFNgamma production from CD4+ T cells after fresh PBMCs had been stimulated overnight with CMV viral lysate. CD4 T cells were positively selected with Miltenyi beads, followed by positive selection of CD8 T cells from the CD4-negative fraction. After staining for CD3, CD4, CD8, CD45RA, CD27 and a live/dead dye, cells were sorted on a BD Aria II into four subsets based on CD45RA and CD27. A few healthy volunteers provided blood, and each donor's sample was split into CD4 and CD8 T cells and then further divided into four differentiation subsets. Around 120 ml of peripheral blood was collected from each donor, and PBMC were isolated from the blood using Ficoll-Paque PLUS density-gradient centrifugation. Sorted cells were lysed in RLT buffer, and RNA was extracted with a Qiagen RNeasy kit and stored at -80°C.

This sample stems from a study of naive and memory T cell subsets (dated by TCRdb to 2016 to 2017). Background for the entire study: The study applied an open-source, UMI-based TCR alpha and beta sequencing pipeline to sorted naive and memory peripheral blood T cell subsets. The functional CMV T cell responses agreed completely with IgG serology results. RNA was DNase-treated and reverse transcribed with TCR constant-region primers, mostly using SuperScript III.

The method was UMI-ligation and nested PCR. An equimolar mix of two oligonucleotides covering both TRBC1 and TRBC2 was used as the beta constant-region primer. Four rounds of PCR, combining the SP2 primer with nested alpha and beta constant-region primers, were used to amplify the ligated cDNA. A single-stranded oligonucleotide bearing the SP2 primer plus a 12-nucleotide UMI was ligated onto the 3' end of the cDNA by T4 RNA ligase 1. Incubation of the ligation reaction was carried out at 16 degrees C for about 20-25 hours. PCR2 was typically run as a SYBR Green qPCR and stopped at a predetermined threshold to prevent over-amplification. Agencourt AMPure XP magnetic beads were used for all purifications after the first. Libraries were quantified by Qubit and checked on a TapeStation, with a main peak expected near 650 bp. Sequencing of the pooled libraries was done on an Illumina MiSeq using v2 2x251 paired-end kits, which typically yielded roughly 0.95-2.1 million reads per sample. Each sample library was pooled at about 4 nM, and about 5-8% PhiX was included to improve cluster recognition. The published analysis was carried out like this. V and J genes were assigned to Demultiplexor-processed FASTQ reads by Decombinator through tag matching, with a single base-pair mismatch being allowed. Collapsinator used UMIs to correct both sequencing errors and frequency errors arising from PCR heterogeneity. CDR3Translator translated TCRs and extracted CDR3s from the conserved cysteine to the FGXG phenylalanine, flagging non-productive sequences. Repertoires were subsampled to equal numbers of UMI-defined TCRs before Gini, Shannon entropy and inverse Simpson indices were calculated. Clonotype abundance distributions were fitted to a power law by maximum likelihood within the linear range. On one naive CD8 sample, the pipeline and MIGEC gave similar UMI counts, unique TCR numbers and clonal distributions. One analysis removed from the naive repertoire any naive TCRs that were also found in any memory subset from the same donor. The repertoires were searched for around 7,000 CMV-associated CDR3 sequences that had been compiled from VDJdb and a published dataset. TCRdb ran its own pipeline on the public reads, namely fastp trimming at Q25 and MiXCR clone calling, and kept in-frame beta chains. Each CDR3 protein appears once, grouped with its most common genes and DNA. The V and J calls follow TCRdb's processing rather than the paper's. The sample table shows 85,000 to 130,000 distinct CDR3 sequences, and about 14% are seen once. The ten largest account for about 3% of the sample.

Here is what the overall study found, with its caveats: A few larger clonotypes were present in naive repertoires, especially CD8 naive repertoires, and these clonotypes were possibly memory cells re-expressing CD45RA. RNA-based TCR counts may be affected by expression changes linked to T cell activation and differentiation. Following error correction, more than 90% of naive TCR sequences occurred only once, which made naive abundance distributions much steeper than those of memory subsets. Single alpha or beta chain sequences, rather than paired alpha/beta receptors, were used to define clonotypes. The repertoire findings for the naive and memory subsets could not be validated, as no ground truth was available. A power law was followed by TCR abundance, with an exponent that differed between naive and memory subsets but was consistent across the three individuals. In both CD4 and CD8 cells, the Gini index increased while Shannon and inverse Simpson diversity decreased from naive through CM, EM and EMRA.

This clonotype was sampled from a human donor in good health. The sample was naive CD8+ T cells from blood. The cell subset or site label corresponds to: naive T cells, CD45RA high CD27+. Rearrangement joined TRBV7-8 to TRBJ1-1; the D gene is unclear. This receptor carries the CDR3 CASSLAGNEAFF. Here is the DNA: TGTGCCAGCAGCTTAGCGGGTAATGAAGCTTTCTTT.